This section outlines one T cell receptor (beta chain) sequence together with its context. This CDR3 spans 17 amino acids. The germline V gene encodes CDR1 MNHEY and CDR2 SMNVEV (reference sequence). V lost 6 bases to trimming and J lost 0 bases; unmatched junction nucleotides: 11. These data originate in a study of cytomegalovirus exposure and HLA in healthy donors. Across the study: A prior analysis found about 120 million unique TCR beta sequences from some 190 million T cells.

The PCR made use of 60 Vbeta and 13 Jbeta primers. Method: immunoSEQ multiplex PCR; TCRdb's copy keeps in-frame clones and lacks some. The sample holds about 160,000 clones; about four fifths are singletons and the top ten take approximately 4.8%. The chain is built from TRBV27 and TRBJ2-3; 8 nucleotides line up with TRBD2. The sequence derives from a man younger than 45 in good health and CMV-seronegative. Input material: PBMCs. As DNA, the CDR3 is TGTGCCAGCAGCCGCGGCTTTTCGGGGGGGAGCACAGATACGCAGTATTTT. It encodes CASSRGFSGGSTDTQYF.